The rows below give T cell receptor beta chains drawn from one sample of a study of control samples from healthy donors and cancer patients. Clones were sequenced by immunoSEQ multiplex PCR, and TCRdb holds only the in-frame ones, with some missing. The data show 140,000 or so clones, with 89% seen just once and less than 5.5% held by the top ten. Sequencing was done on a sample of blood. Receptors were obtained from a man under 40 in good health. Both conserved end residues are part of each CDR3. Each record gives: clone size, D gene, V gene, J gene, CDR3 DNA, CDR3 protein. A D gene is named only where the DNA matches it firmly. A row's size may be missing; if present it is once, few, many or a size class.

NA	NA	TRBV7-3	TRBJ2-1	TGTGCCAGCAGCAGGCTTGGCGGACCATCTCGCAATGAGCAGTTCTTC	CASSRLGGPSRNEQFF
NA	TRBD1	TRBV7-3	TRBJ2-1	TGTGCCAGCAGCAACGGACAGGGGGACAATGAGCAGTTCTTC	CASSNGQGDNEQFF
NA	NA	TRBV21-1	TRBJ2-2	TGTGCCAGCAGCAAAGGGCCTAGCGGGAAGAACACCGGGGAGCTGTTTTTT	CASSKGPSGKNTGELFF
NA	NA	TRBV2	TRBJ1-4	TGTGCCAGCAGTGATCCCTACCGGGCGGTGGATGAAAAACTGTTTTTT	CASSDPYRAVDEKLFF
NA	NA	TRBV10-3	TRBJ2-1	TGTGCCACCCGCAGGGCCGTCGATGTCGATGAGCAGTTCTTC	CATRRAVDVDEQFF
NA	NA	TRBV3-1/TRBV3-2	TRBJ1-1	TGTGCCAGCAGCCAAGATACCCGCGGGGCTGAAGCTTTCTTT	CASSQDTRGAEAFF
NA	NA	TRBV12-2	TRBJ1-2	TGTGCAAGTCGCTTAGCGCACAGTGTAAAGAGAGCGGGCTACACCTTC	CASRLAHSVKRAGYTF
NA	TRBD2	TRBV4-1	TRBJ2-5	TGCGCCAGCAGCCCGCCCCTAGCGGGGGGGCCCCAAGAGACCCAGTACTTC	CASSPPLAGGPQETQYF
NA	NA	TRBV10-3	TRBJ1-6	TGTGCCATCAGTGAGGCAGGGAATTCACCCCTCCACTTT	CAISEAGNSPLHF
few	TRBD1	TRBV7-3	TRBJ2-1	TGTGCCAGCAGCGTTGGACAGGTGGTGAGTGAGCAGTTCTTC	CASSVGQVVSEQFF
NA	NA	TRBV5-1	TRBJ2-7	TGCGCCAGCAGCCATCAAGCCAGGCCTTCCCACTACGAGCAGTACTTC	CASSHQARPSHYEQYF
NA	NA	TRBV12-3/TRBV12-4	TRBJ1-3	TGTGCCAGCAGAGCTTCCTCTGGAAACACCATATATTTT	CASRASSGNTIYF
few	TRBD2	TRBV7-3	TRBJ2-1	TGTGCCAGCAGCTTTTTACTAGCGAACTACAATGAGCAGTTCTTC	CASSFLLANYNEQFF
NA	NA	TRBV11-3	TRBJ2-4	TGTGCCAGCAGCCCCCGGGGGGCGTCAAGGGCCAAAAACATTCAGTACTTC	CASSPRGASRAKNIQYF
once	NA	TRBV18	TRBJ1-3	TGTGCCAGCTCACCCGGCGCGGAACTCTCTGGAAACACCATATATTTT	CASSPGAELSGNTIYF
NA	TRBD1	TRBV10-3	TRBJ1-6	TGTGCCATCAGTGAGGAGGGACAGGGGTTAAGGTCACCCCTCCACTTT	CAISEEGQGLRSPLHF
once	NA	TRBV24-1	TRBJ2-3	TGTGCCACCAGTGATTTATCAATAGATACGCAGTATTTT	CATSDLSIDTQYF
NA	NA	TRBV7-8	TRBJ1-2	TGTGCCAGCAGCTCCGTAGGGACTAGATTTACCTTC	CASSSVGTRFTF
NA	NA	TRBV4-3	TRBJ1-1	TGCGCCAGCAGCCAAGAGTGGGACACTGAAGCTTTCTTT	CASSQEWDTEAFF
NA	NA	TRBV13	TRBJ2-7	TGTGCCAGCAGCGTGGCCCCACCAGGCGAGCAGTACTTC	CASSVAPPGEQYF
NA	TRBD2	TRBV2	TRBJ2-5	TGTGCCAGCAGTGACCCCAGCGGGAGGCCGGGGGAGACCCAGTACTTC	CASSDPSGRPGETQYF
NA	NA	TRBV7-9	TRBJ2-2	TGTGCCAGCAGCTTATCCGTAGGGGTCACCGGGGAGCTGTTTTTT	CASSLSVGVTGELFF
NA	NA	TRBV5-6	TRBJ1-4	TGTGCCAGCAGCTTCCGGGGCGGTACAACTAATGAAAAACTGTTTTTT	CASSFRGGTTNEKLFF
once	NA	TRBV5-5	TRBJ2-7	TGTGCCAGCAGCTTGGGCAGCGAACGCCCCTACGAGCAGTACTTC	CASSLGSERPYEQYF
NA	TRBD2	TRBV2	TRBJ2-4	TGTGCCAGCAGTGAAGGGCTCAGCGGGGGGGCGGACATTCAGTACTTC	CASSEGLSGGADIQYF
few	NA	TRBV6-4	TRBJ2-6	TGTGCCAGCAGTGACTCGAGGGGTGGGGCCAACGTCCTGACTTTC	CASSDSRGGANVLTF
NA	NA	TRBV5-5	TRBJ2-2	TGTGCCAGCAGCTTGGAAGGGTACAAAAACACCGGGGAGCTGTTTTTT	CASSLEGYKNTGELFF
NA	TRBD1	TRBV5-6	TRBJ1-2	TGTGCCAGCAGCTTGGGACAGGGGCGGAATGGCTACACCTTC	CASSLGQGRNGYTF
NA	NA	TRBV19	TRBJ1-1	TGTGCCAGTAGTATCGTTGACCGTGGCAGCTATGAAGCTTTCTTT	CASSIVDRGSYEAFF
NA	TRBD2	TRBV4-3	TRBJ2-1	TGCGCCAGCAGCCAAGGACTAGCGGTATACAATGAGCAGTTCTTC	CASSQGLAVYNEQFF
NA	NA	TRBV9	TRBJ2-3	TGTGCCAGCAGCGCCGCCGAGGGGGATACGCAGTATTTT	CASSAAEGDTQYF
NA	TRBD2	TRBV15	TRBJ2-3	TGTGCCACCAGCAGAGGGACACTAGCGGGAGTTGTCGATACGCAGTATTTT	CATSRGTLAGVVDTQYF
NA	NA	TRBV18	TRBJ1-6	TGTGCCAGCTCACCATTTCCAGGTTTTGGTGGTTCACCCCTCCACTTT	CASSPFPGFGGSPLHF
NA	NA	TRBV24-1	TRBJ2-6	TGTGCCACCCCAACCGGGCCGCGCTCTGGGGCCAACGTCCTGACTTTC	CATPTGPRSGANVLTF
NA	NA	TRBV5-6	TRBJ2-3	TGTGCCAGCAGCTTCTACGGCACAGATACGCAGTATTTT	CASSFYGTDTQYF
NA	NA	TRBV6-6	TRBJ1-2	TGTGCCAGCAGAACAGGGAGTTTGGCCTATGGCTACACCTTC	CASRTGSLAYGYTF
many	TRBD2	TRBV4-3	TRBJ2-7	TGCGCCAGTCGGCCGGGACTAGCGGGAGTGTACGAGCAGTACTTC	CASRPGLAGVYEQYF
once	NA	TRBV9	TRBJ2-2	TGTGCCAGCAGCACCAACACCGGGGAGCTGTTTTTT	CASSTNTGELFF
NA	NA	TRBV4-3	TRBJ2-5	TGCGCCAGCAGCCATGATAGTGAGACCCAGTACTTC	CASSHDSETQYF
NA	TRBD2	TRBV11-3	TRBJ2-1	TGTGCCAGCAGCTCCCGGACTAGCGGGAGGGTGTACAATGAGCAGTTCTTC	CASSSRTSGRVYNEQFF
NA	NA	TRBV3-1/TRBV3-2	TRBJ2-6	TGTGCCAGCAGCCACCTCTCTGGGGCCAACGTCCTGACTTTC	CASSHLSGANVLTF
NA	TRBD1	TRBV11-2	TRBJ2-7	TGTGCCAGCAGCCCCGGGACAGGCTACGAGCAGTACTTC	CASSPGTGYEQYF
NA	TRBD1	TRBV29-1	TRBJ2-1	TGCAGCGTTGAAGACGCTCTTGGGCAGGGGGCGATCAATGAGCAGTTCTTC	CSVEDALGQGAINEQFF
NA	NA	TRBV14	TRBJ2-7	TGTGCCAGCAGCCAAGTGGCTAGCAGGGGCGAGCAGTACTTC	CASSQVASRGEQYF
NA	TRBD1	TRBV12-5	TRBJ1-1	TGTGCTAGTGGCCCCGACAGGGGGGTCACTGAAGCTTTCTTT	CASGPDRGVTEAFF
NA	NA	TRBV6-1	TRBJ1-2	TGTGCCAGCAGTGAGTCGTCCGACGCGTGGGGCTACACCTTC	CASSESSDAWGYTF
NA	NA	TRBV9	TRBJ2-7	TGTGCCAGCAGCGTGAGTGGACAATTCTACGAGCAGTACTTC	CASSVSGQFYEQYF
NA	TRBD1	TRBV30	TRBJ1-3	TGTGCCTGGAGGAGACAGGGTTCTGGAAACACCATATATTTT	CAWRRQGSGNTIYF
NA	NA	TRBV2	TRBJ1-1	TGTGCCAGCAGGCAGGGGTCTGAAGCTTTCTTT	CASRQGSEAFF
NA	TRBD1	TRBV7-3	TRBJ2-7	TGTGCCAGCAGCTCAGAGACAGGGCCCACCTACGAGCAGTACTTC	CASSSETGPTYEQYF
NA	NA	TRBV30	TRBJ2-3	TGTGCCTGGGGGCGGAGGGGTGACACAGATACGCAGTATTTT	CAWGRRGDTDTQYF
NA	NA	TRBV19	TRBJ1-1	TGTGCCAGCAAGATGACCCAGGGGAACACTGAAGCTTTCTTT	CASKMTQGNTEAFF
NA	NA	TRBV5-4	TRBJ2-7	TGTGCCAGCAGCTCCCGACTAGAGCAGTACTTC	CASSSRLEQYF